This passage covers 9 T cell receptor beta chains from one sample sequenced in a study of blood T cell repertoires in COVID-19. The method was immunoSEQ multiplex PCR; TCRdb's version includes in-frame clones alone and lacks a portion of them. The table has about 120,000 clones, approximately 87% seen once; the top ten hold about 2%. The source material was peripheral blood. Receptors were obtained from a woman aged 50 to 65 with acute or convalescent COVID-19.

This clone is a singleton in its sample. The CDR3 here is CAIGQLNTEAFF. CDR3 nucleotides: TGTGCCATCGGACAGTTGAACACTGAAGCTTTCTTT. The V and J genes are TRBV6-5 and TRBJ1-1, with D possibly TRBD1 on 6 matching bases. The ends were cut back, 10 bases at V and 0 bases at J, with 9 bases in the middle. CDR1 is MNHEY and CDR2 is SVGAGI in the germline V gene. The CDR3 has 12 residues.

The chain joins TRBV10-3 to TRBJ1-4; 7 bases map to TRBD1. The CDR3 has 14 residues. The V and J ends lost 6 bases and 1 base, in that order; junction bases with no gene match: 2. Germline V CDR1 and CDR2: ENHRY, SYGVKD. The CDR3: CAIRGTETNEKLFF. In nucleotides, the CDR3 is TGTGCCATCAGGGGGACAGAAACTAATGAAAAACTGTTTTTT.

The V and J genes are TRBV30 and TRBJ2-7; TRBD2 is a possible D gene (6 bases). V lost 3 bases to trimming and J lost 5 bases, with 14 bases between them. The CDR3 is 13 residues long. Germline V lookup: CDR1 GTSNPN, CDR2 SVGIG (reference sequence). CDR3 nucleotide sequence: TGTGCCTGGAGGGGGGGAGGTTGGGACGAGCAGTACTTC. The encoded protein is CAWRGGGWDEQYF.

The chain uses TRBV7-2 and TRBJ2-2, with unresolved D. The germline V gene encodes CDR1 SGHTA and CDR2 FQGNSA. The CDR3 covers 12 residues. V gave up 5 bases and J gave up 6 bases, with 7 bases separating them. The CDR3 sequence: CASSRGAGELFF. The CDR3 DNA is TGTGCCAGCAGCCGAGGCGCCGGGGAGCTGTTTTTT.

CDR3 DNA: TGCGCCAGCAACTCAGGGGGCTCTGGAAACACCATATATTTT. It is translated as CASNSGGSGNTIYF. The chain recombines TRBV5-1 with TRBJ1-3; the match to TRBD1 covers 7 bases. The CDR3 is made up of 14 amino acids. The germline CDR1 and CDR2 sequences are SGHRS and YFSETQ. V lost 6 bases to trimming and J lost 0 bases; unmatched junction nucleotides: 3. The full variable domain, rest sourced from reference TRBV5-1 and TRBJ1-3, is KAGVTQTPRYLIKTRGQQVTLSCSPISGHRSVSWYQQTPGQGLQFLFEYFSETQRNKGNFPGRFSGRQFSNSRSEMNVSTLELGDSALYLCASNSGGSGNTIYFGEGSWLTVV.

V usage is TRBV10-3 and J usage is TRBJ2-1, with 12 bases that match TRBD2. With 3 bases clipped from V and 3 bases from J, the junction kept 3 bases outside the gene matches. Germline V gene data show CDR1 as ENHRY and CDR2 as SYGVKD. This CDR3 contains 16 residues. The chain's CDR3 is CAISDLTSGSYNEQFF. The CDR3 DNA sequence: TGTGCCATCAGTGACCTGACTAGCGGGAGCTACAATGAGCAGTTCTTC.

The V and J genes are TRBV6-2 or TRBV6-3 and TRBJ1-1, with D possibly TRBD1 on 6 matching bases. The CDR3 length is 14 residues. Germline CDR1 MNHEY, CDR2 SVGEGT. V was pared by 5 bases and J by 1 base, with 11 bases between. The CDR3 nucleotides are TGTGCCAGCAGTCTTCAACAGGGGAACACTGAAGCTTTCTTT. It translates to CASSLQQGNTEAFF.

The chain is built from TRBV30 and TRBJ1-1; D is possibly TRBD1 (5 bases). Trimming took 2 bases from V and 1 from J, leaving 8 bases between them. The V gene's germline CDR1 is GTSNPN and CDR2 SVGIG (reference sequence). The CDR3 spans 13 residues. CDR3 coding DNA: TGTGCCTGGAGTCTTGGGGCGAACACTGAAGCTTTCTTT. Translating gives CAWSLGANTEAFF.

The V gene is TRBV19, the J gene TRBJ2-2; 9 bases match TRBD2. In germline, CDR1 is LNHDA, CDR2 SQIVND (reference sequence). The CDR3 loop spans 15 amino acids. V was pared by 8 bases and J by 2 bases, with 6 bases of the junction left unmatched. The CDR3 bases are TGTGCCAGTTCAGGACTAGCGCTTAACACCGGGGAGCTGTTTTTT. Encoded protein: CASSGLALNTGELFF.